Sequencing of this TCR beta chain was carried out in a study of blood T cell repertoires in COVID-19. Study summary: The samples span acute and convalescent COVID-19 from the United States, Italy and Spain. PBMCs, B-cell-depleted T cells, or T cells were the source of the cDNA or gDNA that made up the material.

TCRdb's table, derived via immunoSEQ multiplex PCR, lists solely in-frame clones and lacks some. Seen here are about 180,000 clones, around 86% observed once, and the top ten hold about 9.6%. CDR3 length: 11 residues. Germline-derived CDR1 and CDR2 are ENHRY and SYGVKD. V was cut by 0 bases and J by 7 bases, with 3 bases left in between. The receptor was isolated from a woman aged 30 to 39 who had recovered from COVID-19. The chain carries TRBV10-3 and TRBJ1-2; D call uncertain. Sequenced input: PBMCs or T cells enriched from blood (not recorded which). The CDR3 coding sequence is TGTGCCATCAGTGAGTCGAGTGGCTACACCTTC. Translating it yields CAISESSGYTF.